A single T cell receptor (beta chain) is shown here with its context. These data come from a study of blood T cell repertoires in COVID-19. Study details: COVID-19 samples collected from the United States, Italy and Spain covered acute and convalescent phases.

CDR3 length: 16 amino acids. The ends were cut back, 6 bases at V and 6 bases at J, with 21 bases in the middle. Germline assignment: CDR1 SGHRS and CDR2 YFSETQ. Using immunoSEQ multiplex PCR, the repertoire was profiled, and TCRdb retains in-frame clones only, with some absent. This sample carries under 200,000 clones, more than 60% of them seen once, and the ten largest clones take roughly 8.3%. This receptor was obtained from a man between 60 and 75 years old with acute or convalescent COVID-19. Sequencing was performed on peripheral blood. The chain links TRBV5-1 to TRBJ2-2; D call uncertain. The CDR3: CASNPIGPRQAGELFF. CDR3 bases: TGCGCCAGCAACCCGATAGGCCCTCGACAAGCCGGGGAGCTGTTTTTT.